The rows below give T cell receptor beta chains drawn from one sample of a study of blood T cell repertoires in COVID-19. Generated by immunoSEQ multiplex PCR, the TCRdb table keeps only in-frame clones and is missing some. The sample lists more than 60,000 clones; roughly 87% were seen once. The sample taken for sequencing was peripheral blood. Receptors originate from a woman of 80 years or more with active or convalescent COVID-19. Both conserved end residues are part of each CDR3. Each record gives: D gene, clone size, J gene, V gene, CDR3 protein, CDR3 DNA. The D gene is left open where the match is weak. Some rows have no size entry. The others give once, few or many, or a class for an expanded clone.

.,.,TRBJ1-4,TRBV7-9,CASSLGQGSGEKLFF,TGTGCCAGCAGCTTAGGGCAGGGCAGTGGTGAAAAACTGTTTTTT
TRBD2,.,TRBJ2-2,TRBV5-1,CASSPKGGRGTGELFF,TGCGCCAGCAGCCCCAAGGGCGGGAGGGGAACCGGGGAGCTGTTTTTT
.,many,TRBJ2-7,TRBV16,CASSLGQLYEQYF,TGTGCCAGCAGCCTCGGACAGCTCTACGAGCAGTACTTC
.,.,TRBJ2-2,TRBV19,CATRRGPDTGELFF,TGTGCCACTCGGAGGGGACCTGACACCGGGGAGCTGTTTTTT
.,.,TRBJ1-3,TRBV5-6,CASSFSPSSGNTIYF,TGTGCCAGCAGCTTTTCCCCGAGCTCTGGAAACACCATATATTTT
.,.,TRBJ1-1,TRBV2,CASSENRQNTEAFF,TGTGCCAGCAGTGAAAATAGACAGAACACTGAAGCTTTCTTT
.,.,TRBJ1-5,TRBV9,CASSVADSNQPQHF,TGTGCCAGCAGCGTAGCAGATAGCAATCAGCCCCAGCATTTT
TRBD2,.,TRBJ2-1,TRBV19,CASRLGGEAYNEQFF,TGTGCCAGTAGACTGGGAGGGGAAGCCTACAATGAGCAGTTCTTC
.,.,TRBJ2-7,TRBV7-6,CASSLGQIYEQYF,TGTGCCAGCAGCTTAGGGCAGATCTACGAGCAGTACTTC
.,.,TRBJ2-5,TRBV5-6,CASSLEPSQETQYF,TGTGCCAGCAGCTTGGAGCCGAGCCAAGAGACCCAGTACTTC
.,.,TRBJ1-4,TRBV4-1,CASSQVRGEKLFF,TGCGCCAGCAGCCAAGTCCGGGGTGAAAAACTGTTTTTT
.,.,TRBJ1-1,TRBV3-1/TRBV3-2,CASSQAGGTEAFF,TGTGCCAGCAGCCAGGCGGGGGGCACTGAAGCTTTCTTT
TRBD1,.,TRBJ2-7,TRBV7-9,CASSLDHGTVYEQYF,TGTGCCAGCAGCTTAGATCACGGGACAGTCTACGAGCAGTACTTC
.,.,TRBJ2-7,TRBV5-1,CASSDPGTTYEQYF,TGCGCCAGCAGCGACCCCGGGACAACCTACGAGCAGTACTTC
TRBD2,.,TRBJ2-7,TRBV5-4,CASSFLGEASGGYEQYF,TGTGCCAGCAGCTTTTTAGGGGAGGCTAGCGGGGGCTACGAGCAGTACTTC
TRBD2,.,TRBJ2-5,TRBV10-3,CAIREGTSGSGETQYF,TGTGCCATCAGAGAAGGGACTAGCGGGAGCGGTGAGACCCAGTACTTC
TRBD1,.,TRBJ2-2,TRBV19,CASSISGGRSAGELFF,TGTGCCAGTAGTATATCAGGGGGAAGGTCGGCCGGGGAGCTGTTTTTT
TRBD1,.,TRBJ1-1,TRBV6-5,CASNPGGTEAFF,TGTGCCAGCAACCCAGGGGGGACTGAAGCTTTCTTT
TRBD2,.,TRBJ2-1,TRBV6-5,CASSIAGGLMNEQFF,TGTGCCAGCAGTATAGCGGGAGGTTTGATGAATGAGCAGTTCTTC
TRBD1,many,TRBJ1-5,TRBV5-3,CARSLEGQGTQPQHF,TGTGCCAGAAGCTTGGAAGGACAGGGCACTCAGCCCCAGCATTTT
TRBD1,.,TRBJ2-7,TRBV6-5,CATGTASYEQYF,TGTGCCACCGGGACAGCCTCCTACGAGCAGTACTTC
TRBD1,.,TRBJ1-2,TRBV6-1,CASSSGQGSYGYTF,TGTGCCAGCAGTTCGGGACAGGGTTCCTATGGCTACACCTTC
.,few,TRBJ1-2,TRBV29-1,CSVGTGMNYGYTF,TGCAGCGTCGGTACAGGAATGAACTATGGCTACACCTTC
TRBD1,.,TRBJ1-4,TRBV5-6,CASATSDRVNEKLFF,TGTGCCAGCGCAACGTCCGACAGGGTTAATGAAAAACTGTTTTTT
TRBD1,.,TRBJ1-2,TRBV7-2,CASSPLPGQASYGYTF,TGTGCCAGCAGCCCTCTCCCGGGACAGGCGTCTTATGGCTACACCTTC
.,.,TRBJ1-2,TRBV18,CAPAGGGTSTSRYGYTF,TGTGCTCCCGCCGGGGGGGGTACGAGCACATCGCGCTATGGCTACACCTTC
TRBD1,few,TRBJ1-1,TRBV7-3,CASSFDRVSTEAFF,TGTGCCAGCAGCTTTGACAGGGTGTCGACTGAAGCTTTCTTT
TRBD1,.,TRBJ2-3,TRBV24-1,CATRPGQGADTQYF,TGTGCCACCAGACCGGGACAGGGTGCAGATACGCAGTATTTT
.,.,TRBJ2-2,TRBV11-3,CASSLVGQGGGELFF,TGTGCCAGCAGCTTAGTTGGGCAGGGCGGCGGGGAGCTGTTTTTT
.,.,TRBJ1-1,TRBV11-2,CASSFGVEAFF,TGTGCCAGCAGCTTCGGGGTGGAAGCTTTCTTT
.,.,TRBJ2-3,TRBV15,CATSKRIRITRGSGGNTQYF,TGTGCCACCAGCAAACGAATACGGATTACCCGGGGTAGCGGTGGTAATACGCAGTATTTT
.,.,TRBJ1-2,TRBV15,CATSRIWGQGYGYTF,TGTGCCACCAGCAGGATCTGGGGGCAGGGTTATGGCTACACCTTC
TRBD2,once,TRBJ2-2,TRBV7-2,CASSFTSGTGELFF,TGTGCCAGCAGCTTTACTAGCGGGACCGGGGAGCTGTTTTTT
TRBD2,.,TRBJ2-5,TRBV2,CASSEALLAGGGQETQYF,TGTGCCAGCAGTGAAGCGCTTCTAGCGGGGGGGGGTCAAGAGACCCAGTACTTC
TRBD1,.,TRBJ2-7,TRBV28,CASSSATGGPYEQYF,TGTGCCAGCAGTTCCGCGACAGGGGGACCCTACGAGCAGTACTTC
.,.,TRBJ1-5,TRBV7-9,CASSRGASSNQPQHF,TGTGCCAGCAGCCGGGGGGCCAGTAGCAATCAGCCCCAGCATTTT
.,.,TRBJ2-3,TRBV5-4,CASSFQGLSDTQYF,TGTGCCAGCAGCTTCCAGGGCCTTTCAGATACGCAGTATTTT
TRBD1,.,TRBJ2-2,TRBV11-2,CASSSRTGLNTGELFF,TGTGCCAGCAGCTCGAGGACAGGCCTAAACACCGGGGAGCTGTTTTTT
TRBD2,few,TRBJ2-2,TRBV13,CASSVGLAGTGELFF,TGTGCCAGCAGCGTGGGACTAGCGGGGACCGGGGAGCTGTTTTTT
.,.,TRBJ2-3,TRBV6-6,CASSGGTGLSDTQYF,TGTGCCAGCAGTGGGGGGACGGGCCTCTCAGATACGCAGTATTTT
.,.,TRBJ2-7,TRBV7-8,CASSLVPGEQYF,TGTGCCAGCAGCTTAGTCCCCGGCGAGCAGTACTTC
TRBD2,.,TRBJ2-7,TRBV9,CASSTPGEGAEQYF,TGTGCCAGCAGCACCCCGGGGGAGGGCGCCGAGCAGTACTTC
.,.,TRBJ2-3,TRBV9,CASSLIGDTQYF,TGTGCCAGCAGCCTCATCGGAGATACGCAGTATTTT